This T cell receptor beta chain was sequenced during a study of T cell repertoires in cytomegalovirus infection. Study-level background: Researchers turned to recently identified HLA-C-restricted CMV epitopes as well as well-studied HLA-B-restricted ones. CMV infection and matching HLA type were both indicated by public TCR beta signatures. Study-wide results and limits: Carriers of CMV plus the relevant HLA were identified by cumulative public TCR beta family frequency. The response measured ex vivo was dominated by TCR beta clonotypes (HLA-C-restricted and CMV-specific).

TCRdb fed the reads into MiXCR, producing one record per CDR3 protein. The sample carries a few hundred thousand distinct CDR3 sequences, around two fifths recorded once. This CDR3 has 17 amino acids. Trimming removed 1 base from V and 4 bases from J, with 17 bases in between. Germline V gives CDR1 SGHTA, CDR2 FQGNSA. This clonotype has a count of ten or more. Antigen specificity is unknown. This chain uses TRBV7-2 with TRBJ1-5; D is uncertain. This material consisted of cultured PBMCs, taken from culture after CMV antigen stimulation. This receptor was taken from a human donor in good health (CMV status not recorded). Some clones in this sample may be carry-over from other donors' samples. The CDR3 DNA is TGTGCCAGCAGCTTAGTCGGGGAGGCCCGCGGTAATCAGCCCCAGCATTTT. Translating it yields CASSLVGEARGNQPQHF.